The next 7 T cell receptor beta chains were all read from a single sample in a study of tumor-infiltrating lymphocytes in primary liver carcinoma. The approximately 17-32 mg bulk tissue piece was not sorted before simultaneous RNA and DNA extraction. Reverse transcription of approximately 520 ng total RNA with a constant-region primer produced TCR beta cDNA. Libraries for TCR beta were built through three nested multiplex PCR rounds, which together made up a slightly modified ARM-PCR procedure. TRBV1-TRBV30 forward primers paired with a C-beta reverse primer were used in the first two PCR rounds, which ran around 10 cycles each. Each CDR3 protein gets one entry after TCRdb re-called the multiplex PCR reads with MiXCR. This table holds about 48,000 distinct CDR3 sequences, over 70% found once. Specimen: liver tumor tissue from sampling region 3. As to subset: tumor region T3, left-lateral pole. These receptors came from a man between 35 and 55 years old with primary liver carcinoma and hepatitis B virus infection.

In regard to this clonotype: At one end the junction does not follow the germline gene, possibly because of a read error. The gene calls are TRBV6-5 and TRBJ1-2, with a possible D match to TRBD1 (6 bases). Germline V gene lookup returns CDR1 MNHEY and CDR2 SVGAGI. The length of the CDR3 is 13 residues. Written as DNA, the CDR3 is TGTGCCAGCAGTTACTCAAGGGGGGATGGTTACGCCTTC. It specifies CASSYSRGDGYAF.

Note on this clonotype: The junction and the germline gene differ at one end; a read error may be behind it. CDR3 coding DNA: TGTGACAGCAGCTTAGACTTCGGGACACACAGCTCCTACGAGCAATACTTC. It is translated as CDSSLDFGTHSSYEQYF. V is TRBV11-2 and J is TRBJ2-7; tentatively, D is TRBD1 (6 bases). The CDR3 is 17 amino acids. CDR1 SGHAT and CDR2 FQNNGV come from the germline V gene.

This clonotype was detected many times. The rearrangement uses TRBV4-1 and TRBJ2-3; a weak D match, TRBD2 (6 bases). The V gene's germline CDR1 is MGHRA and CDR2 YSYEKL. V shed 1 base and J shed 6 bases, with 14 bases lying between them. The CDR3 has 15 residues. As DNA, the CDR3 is TGCGCCAGCAGCCAAGCGGGGACTGCCGGGGATACGCAGTATTTT. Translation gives CASSQAGTAGDTQYF.

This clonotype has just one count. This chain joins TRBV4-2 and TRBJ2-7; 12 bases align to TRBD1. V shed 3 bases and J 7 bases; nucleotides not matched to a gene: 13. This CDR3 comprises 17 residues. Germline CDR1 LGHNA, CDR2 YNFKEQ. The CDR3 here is CASSHGLPGQGAGEQYF. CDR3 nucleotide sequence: TGTGCCAGCAGCCATGGCCTACCGGGACAGGGGGCAGGGGAGCAGTACTTC.

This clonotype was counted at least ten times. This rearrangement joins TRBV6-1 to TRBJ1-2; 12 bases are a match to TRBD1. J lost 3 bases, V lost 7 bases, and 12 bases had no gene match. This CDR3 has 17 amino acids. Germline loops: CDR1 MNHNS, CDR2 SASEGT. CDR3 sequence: CASNRDRGRLVDYGYTF. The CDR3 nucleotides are TGTGCCAGCAACCGGGACAGGGGGCGTCTTGTGGACTATGGCTACACCTTC.

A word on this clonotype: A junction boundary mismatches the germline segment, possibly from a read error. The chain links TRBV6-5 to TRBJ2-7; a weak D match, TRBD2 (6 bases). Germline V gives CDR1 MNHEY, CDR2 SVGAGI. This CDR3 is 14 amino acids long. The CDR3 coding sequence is TGTGCCAGTAGTCACGGCGGAGGGCTCGGTGAGCAGCACTTC. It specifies CASSHGGGLGEQHF.

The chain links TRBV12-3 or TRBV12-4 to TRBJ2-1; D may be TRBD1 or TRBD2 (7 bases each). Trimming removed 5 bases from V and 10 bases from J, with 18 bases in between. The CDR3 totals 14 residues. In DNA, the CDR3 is TGTGCCAGCAGTGAGGGAGGGGGCGGTGACGAGCAGTTCTTC. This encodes CASSEGGGGDEQFF.